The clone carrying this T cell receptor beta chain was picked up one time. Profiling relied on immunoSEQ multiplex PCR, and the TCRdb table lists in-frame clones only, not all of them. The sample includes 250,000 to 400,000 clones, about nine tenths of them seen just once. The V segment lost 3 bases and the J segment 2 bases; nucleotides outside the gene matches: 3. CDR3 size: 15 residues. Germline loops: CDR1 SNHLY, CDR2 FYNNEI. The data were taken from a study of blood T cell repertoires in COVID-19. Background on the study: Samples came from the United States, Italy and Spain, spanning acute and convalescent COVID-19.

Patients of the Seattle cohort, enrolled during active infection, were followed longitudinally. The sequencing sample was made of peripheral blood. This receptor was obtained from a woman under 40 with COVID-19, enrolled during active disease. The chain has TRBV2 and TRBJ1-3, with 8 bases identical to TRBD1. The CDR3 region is CASSDRTGPGNTIYF. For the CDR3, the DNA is TGTGCCAGCAGTGATAGGACAGGGCCTGGAAACACCATATATTTT.